The clone carrying this T cell receptor beta chain was observed a few times. The method was immunoSEQ multiplex PCR; TCRdb's version includes in-frame clones alone and lacks a portion of them. The sample lists fewer than 4,500 clones; around 80% were seen once. These data belong to a study of blood T cell repertoires in COVID-19. The CDR3 loop spans 15 amino acids. CDR1 is SGHRS, CDR2 YFSETQ, per germline. V lost 0 bases, J lost 5 bases, and 6 bases stayed unmatched. The specimen was peripheral blood. This clonotype originated in a human donor with active or convalescent COVID-19. The donor label of this sample is uncertain. The chain carries TRBV5-1 and TRBJ2-7; 9 nucleotides match TRBD1. The CDR3 reads CASSLGDRDRDEQYF. The CDR3 DNA reads as TGCGCCAGCAGCTTGGGGGACAGGGATAGGGACGAGCAGTACTTC.